These 26 T cell receptor beta chains were sequenced from one sample in a study of cytomegalovirus exposure and HLA in healthy donors. The study ran its PCR with 60 Vbeta and 13 Jbeta primers. TCRdb's copy holds only in-frame clones and misses some; the assay was immunoSEQ multiplex PCR. In the table there are some 93,000 clones, around 9.6% of which are singletons. Sample: PBMCs. The receptors derive from a man aged 50-60 years in good health and CMV-seropositive.

This clone has just a few counts. The rearrangement joins TRBV7-3 to TRBJ2-7; 11 bases map to TRBD2. V lost 5 bases to trimming and J lost 3 bases; unmatched junction nucleotides: 9. CDR3 length: 16 residues. The germline CDR1 and CDR2 sequences are SGHTA and FQGTGA. CDR3 amino acids: CASSVAGTSGLYEQYF. CDR3 coding DNA: TGTGCCAGCAGCGTCGCCGGGACTAGCGGCCTCTACGAGCAGTACTTC. The complete variable domain, with remaining parts taken from reference TRBV7-3 and TRBJ2-7, reads GAGVSQTPSNKVTEKGKYVELRCDPISGHTALYWYRQSLGQGPEFLIYFQGTGAADDSGLPNDRFFAVRPEGSVSTLKIQRTERGDSAVYLCASSVAGTSGLYEQYFGPGTRLTVT.

The chain uses TRBV19 and TRBJ1-3; D perhaps matches TRBD1 (6 bases). Trimming removed 6 bases from V and 0 bases from J, with 15 bases in between. Per the germline V gene, CDR1 is LNHDA and CDR2 is SQIVND (reference sequence). CDR3 length: 16 residues. The CDR3 protein is CASSIGQQHSGNTIYF. DNA of the CDR3: TGTGCCAGTAGCATTGGACAGCAACACTCTGGAAACACCATATATTTT.

This clone came up a few times. CDR3 nucleotides: TGTGCCAGCAGCCGACTAGCGGGGGTGGAAGAGACCCAGTACTTC. This encodes CASSRLAGVEETQYF. The rearrangement joins TRBV7-3 to TRBJ2-5; 12 bases align to TRBD2. Germline V CDR1 and CDR2: SGHTA, FQGTGA. The CDR3 is made up of 15 amino acids. The J segment lost 3 bases and the V segment lost 5 bases, leaving 4 bases of the junction unmatched.

The J gene is TRBJ1-3, the V gene TRBV5-4; 9 bases fit TRBD1. From germline, CDR1 is SGHNT and CDR2 YYREEE (reference sequence). The CDR3 has 14 residues. The V gene end was trimmed by 4 bases and the J gene end by 4 bases; junction bases not matched to a gene: 3. The CDR3 DNA reads TGTGCCAGCAGCACAGGACAGGGGGGAAACACCATATATTTT. Amino acid sequence: CASSTGQGGNTIYF.

The V gene is TRBV7-2, the J gene TRBJ2-5; D uncertain. The CDR3 has 11 amino acids. The V and J ends lost 2 bases and 7 bases respectively, with 5 bases between them. CDR1 and CDR2 from the germline V gene are SGHTA and FQGNSA. The CDR3 loop reads CASSLSGTQYF. The CDR3 nucleotides read TGTGCCAGCAGCTTATCCGGGACCCAGTACTTC. Filled out from reference TRBV7-2 and TRBJ2-5, the complete variable domain reads GAGVSQSPSNKVTEKGKDVELRCDPISGHTALYWYRQSLGQGLEFLIYFQGNSAPDKSGLPSDRFSAERTGGSVSTLTIQRTQQEDSAVYLCASSLSGTQYFGPGTRLLVL.

The chain is built from TRBV4-1 and TRBJ2-2; D is uncertain. In germline, CDR1 is MGHRA, CDR2 YSYEKL. The V gene lost 6 bases and the J gene lost 5 bases, with 13 bases spanning the gap. The CDR3 contains 14 residues. CDR3 DNA sequence: TGCGCCAGCAGAGAAGTGCGGAATACCGGGGAGCTGTTTTTT. This gives the protein CASREVRNTGELFF.

On this clone: Relative to the germline gene, one junction end is altered; a read error may explain this. The chain links TRBV5-6 to TRBJ2-5, with D possibly TRBD2 on 5 matching bases. This CDR3 spans 17 amino acids. Germline V gene sequence: CDR1 SGHDT, CDR2 YYEEEE. The CDR3 nucleotides read TGTGCCAGCAGCTTTGGCCCTCGGGATCTCCGCCAAGAGAACCAGTACTTC. Its translation: CASSFGPRDLRQENQYF.

DNA of the CDR3: TGTGCCAGTAGTATAGGGCGAGGGCCCAACAATGAGCAGTTCTTC. Translation gives CASSIGRGPNNEQFF. The rearrangement uses TRBV19 and TRBJ2-1, with D perhaps TRBD2 (5 bases). Trimming stripped 1 base from V and 5 bases from J, with 12 bases between. Germline CDR1 and CDR2: LNHDA and SQIVND (reference sequence). The CDR3 loop spans 15 amino acids. Full variable domain (outside the CDR3, taken from reference TRBV19 and TRBJ2-1): DGGITQSPKYLFRKEGQNVTLSCEQNLNHDAMYWYRQDPGQGLRLIYYSQIVNDFQKGDIAEGYSVSREKKESFPLTVTSAQKNPTAFYLCASSIGRGPNNEQFFGPGTRLTVL.

This clone has more than one count but fewer than ten. The chain employs TRBV28 and TRBJ1-1; D unresolved. This CDR3 comprises 14 residues. Germline loops: CDR1 MDHEN, CDR2 SYDVKM. V lost 8 bases and J lost 4, with 17 bases in between. CDR3 amino acids: CASSRIWRSTEAFF. As DNA, the CDR3 is TGTGCCAGCTCTCGAATATGGAGGAGCACTGAAGCTTTCTTT.

A few counts support this clone. The chain couples TRBV30 to TRBJ2-7; TRBD2 matches at 8 bases. The CDR3 consists of 18 residues. Losses at the gene ends were 5 bases for V and 5 bases for J; bases not matched to a gene: 23. Germline CDR1 and CDR2: GTSNPN and SVGIG (reference sequence). Written as DNA, the CDR3 is TGTGCCTGGTTATCCCCGTCCGGTGCCGGGAGGGACTCGGACGAGCAGTACTTC. Protein: CAWLSPSGAGRDSDEQYF.

This sequence joins TRBV6-5 and TRBJ1-5; maybe TRBD1 (6 bases). The CDR3 consists of 15 residues. The V gene lost 5 bases and the J gene lost 0 bases, with 11 bases spanning the gap. Per the germline V gene, CDR1 is MNHEY and CDR2 is SVGAGI. The CDR3 region is CASSRRGPSNQPQHF. The CDR3, as DNA: TGTGCCAGCAGTCGGCGGGGGCCTAGCAATCAGCCCCAGCATTTT.

The chain combines TRBV6-1 with TRBJ1-2, with 8 bases identical to TRBD1. Germline loops: CDR1 MNHNS, CDR2 SASEGT. The CDR3 loop spans 15 amino acids. The V segment lost 6 bases and the J segment 5 bases; nucleotides outside the gene matches: 11. The CDR3 region is CASRVQGAPEYGYTF. In DNA, the CDR3 is TGTGCCAGCAGGGTTCAGGGGGCGCCGGAATATGGCTACACCTTC.

The chain couples TRBV7-9 to TRBJ1-2; a weak D match, TRBD1 (6 bases). V lost 5 bases and J lost 6, with 7 bases in between. CDR1 SEHNR and CDR2 FQNEAQ come from the germline V gene (reference sequence). CDR3 length equals 11 residues. CDR3: CASSNRDGYTF. CDR3 sequence (DNA): TGTGCCAGCAGCAACAGGGATGGCTACACCTTC.

In its sample, this clone was seen a few times. The rearrangement uses TRBV15 and TRBJ2-7; D might be TRBD2 (6 bases). The V end lost 3 bases, the J end lost 1 base, and 22 bases lay between the germline ends. This CDR3 comprises 18 residues. Germline loops: CDR1 LNHNV, CDR2 YYDKDF (reference sequence). This chain's CDR3 is CATSRSLGGAGSSYEQYF. In nucleotides, the CDR3 is TGTGCCACCAGCAGGTCCCTAGGTGGAGCGGGCTCTTCCTACGAGCAGTACTTC.

The chain links TRBV7-2 to TRBJ1-3, with no clear D. Deletions cut 5 bases from V and 11 bases from J, with 19 bases between. This CDR3 contains 14 residues. Germline V gene data show CDR1 as SGHTA and CDR2 as FQGNSA. The CDR3 DNA reads as TGTGCCAGCAGCGGGCGGGGAGGTAGAGAGGCCATATATTTT. It yields the protein CASSGRGGREAIYF.

The chain recombines TRBV5-1 with TRBJ1-5; TRBD1 might be the D (6 bases). Germline CDR1 is SGHRS and CDR2 is YFSETQ. The CDR3 totals 14 residues. Trimming left V 2 bases short and J 3 bases short, with 9 bases between. The CDR3 here is CASSFTGNNQPQHF. Here the CDR3 DNA reads TGCGCCAGCAGCTTTACAGGGAACAATCAGCCCCAGCATTTT.

There are a few counts of this clone. The chain recombines TRBV2 with TRBJ1-2, with 8 bases fitting TRBD1. The CDR3 length is 14 residues. The germline V gene has CDR1 SNHLY and CDR2 FYNNEI. J lost 3 bases, V lost 6 bases, and 6 bases had no gene match. CDR3: CASSGQGADYGYTF. The DNA of the CDR3 is TGTGCCAGCAGCGGACAGGGTGCGGACTATGGCTACACCTTC.

CDR3 sequence reads: CASSYPPENSPLHF. Here the CDR3 DNA reads TGTGCCAGCAGCTATCCTCCGGAGAATTCACCCCTCCACTTT. The J gene is TRBJ1-6, the V gene TRBV7-9, with D unclear. The V end was cut by 4 bases, the J end by 7 bases, with 11 bases between. CDR1 and CDR2 from the germline V gene are SEHNR and FQNEAQ (reference sequence). This CDR3 region has 14 residues. The variable domain in full, with the rest retrieved from reference TRBV7-9 and TRBJ1-6, is DTGVSQNPRHKITKRGQNVTFRCDPISEHNRLYWYRQTLGQGPEFLTYFQNEAQLEKSRLLSDRFSAERPKGSFSTLEIQRTEQGDSAMYLCASSYPPENSPLHFGNGTRLTVT.

This chain joins TRBV9 and TRBJ2-7, with D unresolved. CDR1 is SGDLS, CDR2 YYNGEE, per germline. CDR3 size: 15 residues. V shed 0 bases and J shed 0 bases, with 10 bases lying between them. Here the CDR3 reads CASSVATGSSYEQYF. CDR3 bases: TGTGCCAGCAGCGTAGCGACGGGTAGCTCCTACGAGCAGTACTTC. The full variable domain, with the rest looked up from reference TRBV9 and TRBJ2-7, is DSGVTQTPKHLITATGQRVTLRCSPRSGDLSVYWYQQSLDQGLQFLIQYYNGEERAKGNILERFSAQQFPDLHSELNLSSLELGDSALYFCASSVATGSSYEQYFGPGTRLTVT.

The CDR3 loop reads CASSLMRNTIYF. CDR3 nucleotide sequence: TGTGCCAGCAGCTTAATGCGGAACACCATATATTTT. V gene TRBV7-9 combines with J gene TRBJ1-3, with unresolved D. The CDR3 is made up of 12 amino acids. Trimming left V 2 bases short and J 7 bases short, with 6 bases between. The V gene's germline CDR1 is SEHNR and CDR2 FQNEAQ (reference sequence). Variable domain in full (rest from reference TRBV7-9 and TRBJ1-3): DTGVSQNPRHKITKRGQNVTFRCDPISEHNRLYWYRQTLGQGPEFLTYFQNEAQLEKSRLLSDRFSAERPKGSFSTLEIQRTEQGDSAMYLCASSLMRNTIYFGEGSWLTVV.

This clone showed up many times. The chain carries TRBV6-6 and TRBJ1-5, with TRBD1 matching over 9 bases. This CDR3 contains 13 residues. Germline trimming cut 11 bases from V and 3 bases from J; bases unmatched to any gene: 5. CDR1 is MNHNY, CDR2 SVGAGI, per germline (reference sequence). CDR3 residues: CAVDRGVNQPQHF. The CDR3 coding sequence is TGTGCCGTGGACAGGGGCGTCAATCAGCCCCAGCATTTT.

The V and J genes are TRBV7-2 and TRBJ2-3; D unclear. V was shortened by 2 bases and J by 5 bases, with 8 bases between the two germline ends. The CDR3 consists of 13 residues. Looked up from germline, CDR1 is SGHTA and CDR2 is FQGNSA. In nucleotides, the CDR3 is TGTGCCAGCAGCTTACTAGTTGGAGATACGCAGTATTTT. Translation gives CASSLLVGDTQYF.

The rearrangement links TRBV5-1 to TRBJ2-7, with 9 bases matching TRBD1. Germline CDR1 reads SGHRS; CDR2 reads YFSETQ. This CDR3 is 15 amino acids long. V was pared by 5 bases and J by 7 bases, with 13 bases of the junction left unmatched. CDR3 in DNA: TGCGCCAGCAGTCAACGCACAGGGGGCGCGGGGGAGCAGTACTTC. This gives the protein CASSQRTGGAGEQYF.

The rearrangement links TRBV9 to TRBJ2-2, with TRBD2 identical over 13 bases. This CDR3 has 16 residues. V dropped 4 bases and J dropped 8; count of bases not matched to a gene: 8. Germline values: CDR1 SGDLS, CDR2 YYNGEE. In DNA form, the CDR3 reads TGTGCCAGCAGCATACTAGCGGGAGGGCCCATTGGGGAGCTGTTTTTT. Translation gives CASSILAGGPIGELFF.

This clone turned up a few times. V gene TRBV7-2 combines with J gene TRBJ2-1, with unresolved D. CDR1 is SGHTA and CDR2 is FQGNSA in the germline V gene. The V end was cut by 1 base, the J end by 13 bases, with 11 bases between. The CDR3 totals 12 residues. CDR3 coding DNA: TGTGCCAGCAGCTTAGATTCCGGTACCCAGTTCTTC. This gives the protein CASSLDSGTQFF.

This clone was picked up a small number of times. The chain recombines TRBV28 with TRBJ2-5; 11 bases are shared with TRBD2. The CDR3 covers 15 residues. V was clipped by 6 bases and J by 4 bases; unmatched bases: 7. CDR1 and CDR2 from the germline V gene are MDHEN and SYDVKM. The CDR3 DNA reads as TGTGCCAGCAGCGCAACTAGCGGGAGAGGAGAGACCCAGTACTTC. Translating gives CASSATSGRGETQYF.